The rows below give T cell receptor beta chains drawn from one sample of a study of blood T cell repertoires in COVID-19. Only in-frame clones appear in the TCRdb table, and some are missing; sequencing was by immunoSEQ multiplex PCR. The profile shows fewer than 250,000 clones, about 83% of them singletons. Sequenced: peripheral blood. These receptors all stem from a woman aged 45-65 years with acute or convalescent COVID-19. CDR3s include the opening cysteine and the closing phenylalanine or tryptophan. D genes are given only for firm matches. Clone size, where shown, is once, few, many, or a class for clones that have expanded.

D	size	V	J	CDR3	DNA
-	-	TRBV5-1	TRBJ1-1	CASSAGSRVNTEAFF	TGCGCCAGCAGCGCGGGATCCAGGGTTAACACTGAAGCTTTCTTT
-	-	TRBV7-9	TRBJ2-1	CASSLDWGGSDNEQFF	TGTGCCAGCAGCTTAGATTGGGGTGGGAGTGACAATGAGCAGTTCTTC
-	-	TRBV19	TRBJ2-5	CASSIPGVETQYF	TGTGCCAGTAGTATTCCAGGGGTGGAGACCCAGTACTTC
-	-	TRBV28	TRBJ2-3	CASSPTTGVVSDTQYF	TGTGCCAGCAGTCCCACAACGGGAGTGGTGTCAGATACGCAGTATTTT
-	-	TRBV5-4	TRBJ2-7	CASSLLGAGHSYEQYF	TGTGCCAGCAGCTTGTTGGGAGCGGGCCACAGCTACGAGCAGTACTTC
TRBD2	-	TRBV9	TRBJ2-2	CASSPRGGENTGELFF	TGTGCCAGCAGCCCTAGGGGAGGGGAAAACACCGGGGAGCTGTTTTTT
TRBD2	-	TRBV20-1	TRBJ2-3	CSASSAGRLAGVNTQYF	TGCAGTGCTAGTTCGGCAGGGAGGCTAGCGGGAGTTAATACGCAGTATTTT
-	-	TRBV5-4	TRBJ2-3	CASRQPNRQDTQYF	TGTGCCAGCAGGCAGCCCAACAGGCAGGATACGCAGTATTTT
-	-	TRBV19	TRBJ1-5	CASSIGADNQPQHF	TGTGCCAGTAGTATAGGGGCAGACAATCAGCCCCAGCATTTT
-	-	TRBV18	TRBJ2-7	CASSPNRDGEQYF	TGTGCCAGCTCACCGAACAGGGATGGCGAGCAGTACTTC
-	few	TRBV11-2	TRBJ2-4	CASSLAPGAGLAKNIQYF	TGTGCCAGCAGCTTAGCCCCCGGGGCGGGGCTAGCCAAAAACATTCAGTACTTC
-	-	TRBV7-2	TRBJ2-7	CASSRDAGSYEQYF	TGTGCCAGCAGCCGCGATGCAGGCTCCTACGAGCAGTACTTC
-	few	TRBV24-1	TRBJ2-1	CATSDLGRGEAYNEQFF	TGTGCCACCAGTGATTTGGGTCGGGGAGAGGCCTACAATGAGCAGTTCTTC
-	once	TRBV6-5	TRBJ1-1	CASTIMRDTEAFF	TGTGCCAGCACCATAATGCGGGACACTGAAGCTTTCTTT
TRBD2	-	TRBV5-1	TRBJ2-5	CASSLGTSGLAETQYF	TGCGCCAGCAGCTTGGGGACTAGTGGCCTAGCGGAGACCCAGTACTTC